This T cell receptor beta chain derives from a study of cytomegalovirus exposure and HLA in healthy donors. The CDR3 loop spans 16 amino acids. The V and J ends lost 3 bases and 2 bases respectively, with 11 bases between them. Germline V gene data show CDR1 as LNHDA and CDR2 as SQIVND (reference sequence). Primers for the PCR totalled 60 Vbeta and 13 Jbeta. The repertoire was sequenced with immunoSEQ multiplex PCR; TCRdb's copy has only in-frame clones and lacks some. The data show roughly 130,000 clones, roughly 82% seen once. J is TRBJ2-6 and V is TRBV19; maybe TRBD1 (6 bases). The clonotype comes from a male donor in good health and CMV-seropositive. Specimen: PBMCs. CDR3 nucleotide sequence: TGTGCCAGTAGTATGTCAGGGGCTCCTGGGGCCAACGTCCTGACTTTC. Its translation: CASSMSGAPGANVLTF.